The 14 T cell receptor beta chains given below trace back to one sample, sequenced in a study of control samples from healthy donors and cancer patients. The data were produced by immunoSEQ multiplex PCR, yet TCRdb's version contains in-frame clones alone and is incomplete. This table holds tens of thousands of clones, about four fifths found once. Input material: blood. Receptors were obtained from a man in his fifties or sixties in good health.

This clone was picked up one time. The chain combines TRBV7-9 with TRBJ1-2, with D possibly being TRBD1 (5 bases). CDR1 and CDR2 from the germline V gene are SEHNR and FQNEAQ (reference sequence). With 5 bases removed from V and 6 bases from J, the gap between germline ends came to 16 bases. CDR3 length equals 14 residues. Here the CDR3 DNA reads TGTGCCAGCAGCCAGGGAATGCGTACGGATGGCTACACCTTC. Its protein is CASSQGMRTDGYTF.

This clone was counted a single time. The CDR3 DNA sequence: TGCAGTGCTAGTCCCCCACGGGCATCCCATGAAAAACTGTTTTTT. It specifies CSASPPRASHEKLFF. The chain uses TRBV20-1 and TRBJ1-4, with no clear D. CDR1 DFQATT and CDR2 SNEGSKA come from the germline V gene (reference sequence). The length of the CDR3 is 15 residues. Trimming left V 3 bases short and J 6 bases short, with 17 bases between.

This sequence joins TRBV6-5 and TRBJ1-4, with D possibly being TRBD1 (5 bases). Germline-derived CDR1 and CDR2 are MNHEY and SVGAGI. V dropped 2 bases and J dropped 7 bases, with 14 bases sitting between them. The length of the CDR3 is 15 residues. CDR3 protein: CASSYRPGKGEKLFF. The DNA of the CDR3 is TGTGCCAGCAGTTACCGGCCAGGGAAGGGTGAAAAACTGTTTTTT.

This clone was detected once. The chain employs TRBV5-6 and TRBJ1-1; TRBD1 might be the D (5 bases). Germline CDR1 SGHDT, CDR2 YYEEEE. CDR3 length: 15 residues. Deletions cut 1 base from V and 11 bases from J, with 21 bases between. The CDR3, as DNA: TGTGCCAGCAGCTTGAGGGGCGCCGGATCCGCCTGGGCTTTCTTT. It is translated as CASSLRGAGSAWAFF.

The rearrangement links TRBV24-1 to TRBJ2-3, with 10 bases that match TRBD2. The CDR3 consists of 14 residues. The trim removed 5 bases at V and 4 bases at J, leaving 2 bases unmatched. Germline-derived CDR1 and CDR2 are KGHDR and SFDVKD. The CDR3 DNA is TGTGCCACCAGTGGGGGACTAGCGCCAGATACGCAGTATTTT. Protein sequence: CATSGGLAPDTQYF.

V and J are TRBV28 and TRBJ2-7; TRBD2 agrees at 11 bases. The CDR3 has 14 amino acids. Germline V gene data show CDR1 as MDHEN and CDR2 as SYDVKM. Unmatched junction bases numbered 4, after V lost 7 bases and J lost 2 bases. The CDR3 sequence: CASNLAGGTYEQYF. Written as DNA, the CDR3 is TGTGCCAGCAACTTAGCGGGAGGGACCTACGAGCAGTACTTC.

CDR3 sequence (DNA): TGTGCCAGCAGCCCTCGAATGGGCACCGGGGAGCTGTTTTTT. The encoded protein is CASSPRMGTGELFF. The V and J genes are TRBV3-1 (or the pseudogene TRBV3-2) and TRBJ2-2; D not resolved. Germline V CDR1 and CDR2: LGHDT, YNNKEL (reference sequence). The CDR3 covers 14 residues. V dropped 4 bases and J dropped 4 bases, with 10 bases sitting between them.

V and J are TRBV6-5 and TRBJ1-1, with a possible D match to TRBD1 (5 bases). Between the trimmed V and J ends, which lost 7 bases and 4 bases, there was a span of 10 bases. The germline CDR1 and CDR2 sequences are MNHEY and SVGAGI. The CDR3 runs to 12 residues. In DNA, the CDR3 is TGTGCCAGCAACCCGGGGCCCACTGAAGCTTTCTTT. Its translation: CASNPGPTEAFF.

In this sample, this clone turned up a few times. Written as DNA, the CDR3 is TGTGCCAGTAGGCGGGAGGGCCGAGAGACCCAGTACTTC. It yields the protein CASRREGRETQYF. The chain is built from TRBV19 and TRBJ2-5; 9 positions match TRBD2. The trim removed 6 bases at V and 4 bases at J, leaving 3 bases unmatched. CDR1 is LNHDA, CDR2 SQIVND, per germline (reference sequence). This CDR3 has 13 amino acids.

This sequence joins TRBV5-1 and TRBJ1-4; D gene unclear. The CDR3 has 16 amino acids. V was trimmed by 0 bases and J by 7 bases, leaving 16 bases between them. The germline V gene has CDR1 SGHRS and CDR2 YFSETQ. CDR3 region: CASSLAAPRYGEKLFF. The CDR3 bases are TGCGCCAGCAGCTTGGCCGCGCCCCGGTACGGTGAAAAACTGTTTTTT.

The chain links TRBV2 to TRBJ2-7, with no clear D. V lost 3 bases, J lost 2 bases, and 8 bases lay in between. The germline V gene encodes CDR1 SNHLY and CDR2 FYNNEI. The CDR3 has 13 residues. The CDR3 nucleotides read TGTGCCAGCAGTGATACGGCAACCTACGAGCAGTACTTC. As protein: CASSDTATYEQYF.

This clone was observed once. The chain joins TRBV14 to TRBJ1-1; no reliable D call. Germline V gives CDR1 SGHDN, CDR2 FVKESK. This CDR3 is built from 15 residues. Trimming shortened V by 4 bases and J by 1 base, and 13 bases separated the two germline ends. CDR3 in DNA: TGTGCCAGCAGCCCTCACCACTACCCGAACACTGAAGCTTTCTTT. Protein: CASSPHHYPNTEAFF.

This CDR3 reads CASSPDPQNTEAFF. CDR3 DNA: TGCGCCAGCAGCCCGGACCCGCAGAACACTGAAGCTTTCTTT. This sequence joins TRBV5-1 and TRBJ1-1, with no clear D. Germline CDR1 and CDR2: SGHRS and YFSETQ. This CDR3 has 14 amino acids. Trimming stripped 4 bases from V and 1 base from J, with 11 bases between.

The chain employs TRBV19 and TRBJ1-1, with D unresolved. Germline-derived CDR1 and CDR2 are LNHDA and SQIVND (reference sequence). This CDR3 contains 15 residues. The germline V and J ends were trimmed by 5 bases and 2 bases, with 15 bases remaining between them. CDR3 nucleotides: TGTGCCAGTAGTCAAGTGTCGACGGGAAACACTGAAGCTTTCTTT. It codes for CASSQVSTGNTEAFF.